Sequencing of this TCR beta chain was carried out in a study of blood T cell repertoires in COVID-19 (dated by TCRdb to the early 2020s). Describing the broader study: The collaborator samples originated in the United States, Italy and Spain and spanned the acute and convalescent phases of COVID-19. The dataset comprised deeply sampled blood TCRbeta repertoires from subjects exposed to, actively infected with, or recovered from COVID-19. The repertoires were released in a freely available public database intended as a resource for research on the immune response to SARS-CoV-2. The prospective study material was composed of cDNA or gDNA derived from T cells, B-cell-depleted T cells, or PBMCs. Nearly every sample came with metadata listing a de-identified subject ID, COVID-19 status, age in years and sex. Where available, HLA class I and class II types were obtained from metadata supplied by the sample provider rather than from assay-based typing. Samples were obtained from the ongoing ImmuneRACE study (first 160 participants) and from some 1,300 subjects provided by 6 global collaborators. What the study reported, not specific to this receptor: The quantity of clinical and demographic metadata differed by source and by participant and was supplied without curation.

V loses 3 bases of germline sequence and J loses 0 bases, and the interval between the two ends is 27 bases. The CDR3 has 21 amino acids, counting the end cysteine and phenylalanine. Only CDR3 DNA is held: 63 bases, read in frame from base 1. CDR1 and CDR2, looked up from the germline V gene, are SGHTA and FQGTGA. The immunoSEQ Assay, a bias-controlled multiplex PCR, was used to amplify TCRbeta CDR3 regions from genomic DNA. Processing in the source paper ran as follows. Nucleated cell counts per sample were estimated from amplification of reference gene primers within the assay. Sequence reads were collapsed and filtered to measure the absolute abundance of every unique TCRbeta CDR3 rearrangement. For each sample, productive Simpson clonality was calculated as the square root of Simpson's diversity index over productive rearrangements. Sourced from immuneACCESS, this table was stored by TCRdb with only in-frame sequences that have V and J called. A share of the clones is absent; for the studies checked, an unresolved V gene accounts for under half, and the remainder has no known explanation. That table is the source of V, J and clone size, and D and trimming were worked out from the DNA. The sample contains around 310,000 clones, 85% to 90% of them found a single time. Under 1.1% of the sample belongs to the ten largest clones.

This clone was seen only once. What antigen it recognizes has not been identified. No base-level quality is on record; no much larger clone is a single base apart. One collaborating source in Seattle enrolled patients during active infection and followed them longitudinally through the course of disease. Whole blood was collected in K2EDTA tubes by collaborating institutions according to the institutions' own protocols. For TCRbeta analysis, collaborators shipped samples in one of three forms: frozen whole blood, isolated PBMCs, or DNA extracted from either of those sample types. The source of this sequence is a woman aged 40 to 55 with COVID-19, enrolled during active disease. The chain was built from TRBV7-3 and TRBJ1-5; TRBD1 is possibly the D segment (6 matching bases). Sequenced: peripheral blood. The CDR3 protein is CASSFVLGSTWTVYSNQPQHF. Read as DNA, the sequence is TGTGCCAGCAGCTTCGTCCTGGGCTCTACCTGGACAGTTTATAGCAATCAGCCCCAGCATTTT.